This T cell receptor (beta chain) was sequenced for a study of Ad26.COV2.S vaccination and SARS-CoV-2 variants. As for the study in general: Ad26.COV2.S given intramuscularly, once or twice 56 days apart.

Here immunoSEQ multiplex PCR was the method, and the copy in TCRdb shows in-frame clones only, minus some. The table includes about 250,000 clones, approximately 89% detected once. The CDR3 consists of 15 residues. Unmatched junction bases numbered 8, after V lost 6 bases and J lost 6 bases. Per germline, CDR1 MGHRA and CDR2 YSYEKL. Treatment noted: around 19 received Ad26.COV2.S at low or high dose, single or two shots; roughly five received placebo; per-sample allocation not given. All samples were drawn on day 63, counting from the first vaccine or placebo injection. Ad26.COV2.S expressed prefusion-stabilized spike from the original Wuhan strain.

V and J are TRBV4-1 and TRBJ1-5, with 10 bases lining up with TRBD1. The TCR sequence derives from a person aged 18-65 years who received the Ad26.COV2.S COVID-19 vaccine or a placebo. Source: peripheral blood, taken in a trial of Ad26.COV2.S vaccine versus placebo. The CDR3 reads CASSHSGTGVQPQHF. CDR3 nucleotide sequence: TGCGCCAGCAGTCATTCCGGGACAGGGGTTCAGCCCCAGCATTTT.